This TCR beta chain appears in the sequencing data of a study of blood T cell repertoires in COVID-19 (dated by TCRdb to about 2020). Study-level background: Collaborator samples came from the United States, Italy and Spain and covered acute and convalescent phases of COVID-19. Where HLA class I and class II types were available, the types were taken from metadata supplied by the sample provider, not from assay-based typing. The samples were drawn from two sources: the first 160 participants of the ongoing ImmuneRACE study, and 1,000 to 1,500 subjects contributed by 6 global collaborators. The dataset comprised deeply sampled blood TCRbeta repertoires from subjects exposed to, actively infected with, or recovered from COVID-19. The prospective study material was composed of cDNA or gDNA derived from T cells, B-cell-depleted T cells, or PBMCs. A freely available public database, intended as a resource for researchers studying the immune response to SARS-CoV-2, is where the repertoires were released. Sample metadata almost always included a de-identified subject ID, COVID-19 status, age in years and sex.

CDR1 and CDR2 (LNHDA, SQIVND) derive from the germline V gene (reference sequence). The CDR3, from cysteine to phenylalanine, totals 14 residues. Just CDR3 DNA is preserved here, 42 bases in frame from base 1. The study at large found these results: The quantity of clinical and demographic metadata differed by source and by participant and was supplied without curation.

TCRbeta CDR3 regions were amplified from genomic DNA using the immunoSEQ Assay, a bias-controlled multiplex PCR. The authors processed their data as follows. Nucleated cell counts per sample were estimated from amplification of reference gene primers within the assay. To quantify the absolute abundance of each unique TCRbeta CDR3 rearrangement, sequence reads were collapsed and filtered. For each sample, productive Simpson clonality was calculated as the square root of Simpson's diversity index over productive rearrangements. TCRdb retrieved this table from immuneACCESS and kept in-frame rearrangements only. Not all clones are present; in checked studies, unresolved V genes account for under half, and no reason is known for the remainder. The V and J calls and clone size come from that table; D and trimming were worked out from the DNA. Recorded for this sample are tens of thousands of clones; roughly nine tenths of them occurred a single time. The biggest ten clones account for 10% of the sample.

This clone showed up just once. Its cognate antigen has yet to be identified. A read error may account for a junction end that differs from germline. The collaborating institutions used their own protocols to collect whole blood in K2EDTA tubes. For TCRbeta analysis, collaborators shipped samples in one of three forms: frozen whole blood, isolated PBMCs, or DNA extracted from either of those sample types. The sequenced sample was peripheral blood. This receptor was identified in a human donor with acute or convalescent COVID-19. The donor label of this sample is uncertain. Recombination joined TRBV19 with TRBJ1-4, with an unclear D gene assignment. This receptor carries the CDR3 CASSIGQSKEKLFF. The DNA sequence is TGTGCCAGTAGTATTGGTCAATCTAAGGAAAAACTGTTTTTT.